The next 4 T cell receptor beta chains were all read from a single sample in a study of technical replicates of blood from several donors. Assay: immunoSEQ multiplex PCR; the TCRdb copy retains only in-frame clones and omits some. In the table there are about 76,000 clones, about 91% of which are singletons. Sequenced input: T cells isolated from PBMCs. The receptors come from a human donor in good health.

In this sample, this clone turned up once. V gene TRBV21-1 combines with J gene TRBJ2-2; the table's D call, TRBD2, has no DNA check behind it. TRBV21-1 has pseudogene status. The CDR3 is 17 amino acids. The DNA for the CDR3 is TGTGCCAGCAGCAGCCCGGGACTAGCGGGAGCCACCGGGGAGCTGTTTTTT. Translated: CASSSPGLAGATGELFF.

This clone has a single count. Written as DNA, the CDR3 is TGTGCCAGCAGCCCCGCAGGGTCCTACAATGAGCAGTTCTTC. Protein sequence: CASSPAGSYNEQFF. This chain uses TRBV7-3 with TRBJ2-1, with D possibly matching TRBD1 (5 bases). The CDR3 is 14 amino acids. V dropped 5 bases and J dropped 1 base, with 9 bases sitting between them. Germline CDR1 SGHTA, CDR2 FQGTGA. Combining the CDR3 with reference TRBV7-3 and TRBJ2-1 gives the whole variable domain GAGVSQTPSNKVTEKGKYVELRCDPISGHTALYWYRQSLGQGPEFLIYFQGTGAADDSGLPNDRFFAVRPEGSVSTLKIQRTERGDSAVYLCASSPAGSYNEQFFGPGTRLTVL.

The V call is TRBV20-1, the J call TRBJ2-1, with TRBD2 matching 8 bases. Germline CDR1 is DFQATT and CDR2 is SNEGSKA (reference sequence). The CDR3 covers 11 residues. The V segment lost 6 bases and the J segment 12 bases; nucleotides outside the gene matches: 7. The CDR3 loop is CSAQTGGLQFF. For the CDR3, the DNA is TGCAGTGCACAGACGGGGGGGTTGCAGTTCTTC.

The chain joins TRBV6-5 to TRBJ2-3; 8 bases are a match to TRBD1. This CDR3 comprises 15 residues. Germline V gene lookup returns CDR1 MNHEY and CDR2 SVGAGI. J gave up 4 bases and V 0 bases, and 3 bases lay outside the gene matches. The DNA for the CDR3 is TGTGCCAGCAGTTACTCCCCGGACAGGGCAGATACGCAGTATTTT. This encodes CASSYSPDRADTQYF.